The clone carrying this T cell receptor (beta chain) came up a few times. Antigen unknown. The data derive from a study of T cell repertoires in cytomegalovirus infection. Via MiXCR, TCRdb re-called the reads, giving one row per CDR3 protein. This sample yields 450,000 to 550,000 distinct CDR3 sequences, of which approximately 40% are seen a single time; 43% belongs to the top ten. CDR1 and CDR2 from the germline V gene are MNHNY and SVGAGI (reference sequence). CDR3 length: 11 residues. V was pared by 2 bases and J by 4 bases, with 3 bases between. Study results and limitations: CMV-specific TCR beta clonotypes restricted by HLA-C were the ones dominating the ex vivo response. Cumulative frequency (of public TCR beta family members) identified carriers of CMV plus the relevant HLA.

This clonotype was sampled from a human donor in good health (CMV status not recorded). Some clones in this sample may be carry-over from other donors' samples. J is TRBJ2-7 and V is TRBV6-6; D unresolved. Sequences were derived from cultured PBMCs, sampled from culture after CMV antigen stimulation. The CDR3 DNA reads as TGTGCCAGCAGTTACCGTTACGAGCAGTACTTC. It encodes CASSYRYEQYF.